Given below is one TCR beta chain in context. Its antigen remains unknown. Via MiXCR, TCRdb re-called the reads, giving one row per CDR3 protein. The data contain about 830,000 distinct CDR3 sequences, approximately 29% of them singletons. This sample was included in a study of T cell repertoires in cytomegalovirus infection. About the study: HLA-C-restricted CMV epitopes, recently identified, and well-studied HLA-B-restricted ones were used by the study. CMV infection and matching HLA type were both indicated by public TCR beta signatures. Study-wide results and caveats: Within the response measured ex vivo, HLA-C-restricted CMV-specific TCR beta clonotypes were dominant. Public TCR beta family frequency separated CMV-and-HLA carriers, including in an independent cohort.

Trimming cost V 3 bases and J 2 bases; bases outside gene matches: 6. This CDR3 region has 16 residues. Germline lookup yields CDR1 SEHNR and CDR2 FQNEAQ (reference sequence). This TCR came from a human donor in good health (CMV status not recorded). Some clones in this sample may be carry-over from other donors' samples. The chain links TRBV7-9 to TRBJ2-7, with 11 bases fitting TRBD2. Sequences were derived from cultured CD8+ T cells from PBMCs, sampled from culture after CMV antigen stimulation. The CDR3 DNA reads as TGTGCCAGCAGCTTCGCTACTAGCGGGGGAACCTACGAGCAGTACTTC. Its translation is CASSFATSGGTYEQYF.